This TCR beta chain is drawn from a study of cytomegalovirus exposure and HLA in healthy donors. With respect to this clone: Antigen unknown.

General study findings and limits: Researchers reported in a later analysis that common viral pathogens appeared linked to several top clusters. Reports state that TCR beta sequences accurately predicted most subjects' HLA-A and HLA-B alleles. Versus the approximately 720-donor mean, an Asian-associated ancestry cluster reportedly showed fewer N-insertions in a later analysis. Presence/absence analysis assumed near-uniform sequencing depth across donors.

Deletions cut 5 bases from V and 3 bases from J, with 11 bases between. The CDR3 loop spans 13 amino acids. Germline V CDR1 and CDR2: SGHKS, YYEKEE (reference sequence). Primers: 60 Vbeta forward and 13 Jbeta reverse. Using immunoSEQ multiplex PCR, the repertoire was profiled, and TCRdb retains in-frame clones only, with some absent. The sample yields around 110,000 clones, more than 65% seen once. This chain uses TRBV5-5 with TRBJ1-1, with a weak D call TRBD1 (6 bases). This receptor was taken from a male donor in good health and CMV-seronegative. Sequenced sample: PBMCs. Here the CDR3 DNA reads TGTGCCAGCAGACAGGGAGGGTACACTGAAGCTTTCTTT. Encoded protein: CASRQGGYTEAFF.